This T cell receptor (beta chain) emerged from a study of shared clonotypes between healthy human individuals. Remarks on this clone: Its antigen is not known.

Study-wide results and limits: Sharing across four donors was seen in roughly 5% of naive CD4 clonotypes. It was the non-shared clonotypes that had lower generation probabilities than clonotypes shared by all four donors.

In the original processing: Sequence data from immunoSEQ were junction-only and lacked quality scores; consequently, filtering differed. The protocol was immunoSEQ multiplex PCR, while the TCRdb copy is restricted to in-frame clones and leaves out a portion. That table furnishes V, J and clone size, whereas the DNA furnished D and trimming. This sample has about 1 million clones, with more than 75% found just once. The J segment lost 7 bases and the V segment lost 4 bases, leaving 10 bases of the junction unmatched. Germline CDR1 is SGHKS and CDR2 is YYEKEE (reference sequence). This CDR3 comprises 15 residues.

The sequence derives from a young man in good health. Some clones in this sample may be carry-over from other donors' samples. The material sequenced was memory CD4+ T cells from PBMCs. Subset denoted: CD45RA-negative fraction. The chain combines TRBV5-5 with TRBJ2-4, with 8 bases identical to TRBD1. The CDR3: CASSPAGTGFNIQYF. Here the CDR3 DNA reads TGTGCCAGCAGCCCCGCGGGGACAGGTTTCAACATTCAGTACTTC.